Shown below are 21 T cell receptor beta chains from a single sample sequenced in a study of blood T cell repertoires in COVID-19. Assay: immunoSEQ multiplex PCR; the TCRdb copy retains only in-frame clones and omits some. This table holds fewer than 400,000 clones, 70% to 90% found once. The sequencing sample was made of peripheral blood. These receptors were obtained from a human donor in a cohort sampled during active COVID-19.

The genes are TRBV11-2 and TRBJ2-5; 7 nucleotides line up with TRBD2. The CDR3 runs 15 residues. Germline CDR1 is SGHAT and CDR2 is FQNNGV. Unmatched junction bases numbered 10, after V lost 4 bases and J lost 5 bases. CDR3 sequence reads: CASSSVGRRGETQYF. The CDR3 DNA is TGTGCCAGCAGCTCAGTGGGCAGGCGGGGGGAGACCCAGTACTTC.

The CDR3 protein is CSVEDRGQGGYEQYF. CDR3 bases: TGCAGCGTTGAAGATCGGGGACAGGGAGGCTACGAGCAGTACTTC. This rearrangement joins TRBV29-1 to TRBJ2-7, with 9 bases aligning to TRBD1. The CDR3 extends over 15 amino acids. The ends lost 0 bases at V and 3 bases at J; junction bases unmatched: 6. Looked up from germline, CDR1 is SQVTM and CDR2 is ANQGSEA.

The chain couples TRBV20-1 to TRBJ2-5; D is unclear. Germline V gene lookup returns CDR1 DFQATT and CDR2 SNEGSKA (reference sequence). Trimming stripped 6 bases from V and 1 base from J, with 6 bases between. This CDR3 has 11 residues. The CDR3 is CSAAFQETQYF. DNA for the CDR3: TGCAGTGCGGCCTTCCAAGAGACCCAGTACTTC.

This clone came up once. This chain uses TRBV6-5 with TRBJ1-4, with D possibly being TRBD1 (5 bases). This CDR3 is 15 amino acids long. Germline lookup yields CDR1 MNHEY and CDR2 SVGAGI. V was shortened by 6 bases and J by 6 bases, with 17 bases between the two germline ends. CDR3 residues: CASSATSGGDEKLFF. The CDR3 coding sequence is TGTGCCAGCAGCGCCACGAGCGGAGGGGATGAAAAACTGTTTTTT.

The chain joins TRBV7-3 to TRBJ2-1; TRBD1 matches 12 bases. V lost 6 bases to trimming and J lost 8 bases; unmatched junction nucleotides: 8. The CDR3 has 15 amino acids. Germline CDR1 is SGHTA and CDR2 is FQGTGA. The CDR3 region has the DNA TGTGCCAGCAGTTTTAGGGACAGGGGGCTAGATGAGCAGTTCTTC. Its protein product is CASSFRDRGLDEQFF.

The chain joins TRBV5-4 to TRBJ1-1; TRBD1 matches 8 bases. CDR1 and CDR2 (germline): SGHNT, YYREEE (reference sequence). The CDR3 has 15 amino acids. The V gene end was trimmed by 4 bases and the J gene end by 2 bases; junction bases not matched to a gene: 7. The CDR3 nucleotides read TGTGCCAGCAGCCCTCCAGGGGGCTTTAACACTGAAGCTTTCTTT. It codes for CASSPPGGFNTEAFF.

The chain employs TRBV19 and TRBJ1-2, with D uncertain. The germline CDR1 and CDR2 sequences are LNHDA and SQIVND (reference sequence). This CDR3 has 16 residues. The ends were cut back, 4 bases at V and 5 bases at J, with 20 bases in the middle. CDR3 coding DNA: TGTGCCAGTAGTAAAGCCCGAGACATTCCCAATTATGGCTACACCTTC. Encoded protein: CASSKARDIPNYGYTF.

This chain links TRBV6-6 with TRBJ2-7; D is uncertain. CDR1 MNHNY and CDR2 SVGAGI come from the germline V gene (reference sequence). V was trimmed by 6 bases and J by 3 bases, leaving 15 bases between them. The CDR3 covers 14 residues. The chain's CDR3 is CASSPAAGDYEQYF. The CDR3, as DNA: TGTGCCAGCAGCCCCGCCGCAGGTGACTACGAGCAGTACTTC.

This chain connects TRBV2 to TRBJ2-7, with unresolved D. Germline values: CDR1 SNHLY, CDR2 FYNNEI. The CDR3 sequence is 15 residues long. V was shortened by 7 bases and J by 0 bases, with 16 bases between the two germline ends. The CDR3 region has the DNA TGTGCCAGCAAGAGAGGTGGCAGAACCTCCTACGAGCAGTACTTC. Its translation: CASKRGGRTSYEQYF.

For the CDR3, the DNA is TGTGCCAGCAGTTTTAGACAGGGGGCGCTTCGAGAAAAACTGTTTTTT. Amino acids: CASSFRQGALREKLFF. The genes are TRBV6-5 and TRBJ1-4, with 10 bases matching TRBD1. The germline V gene has CDR1 MNHEY and CDR2 SVGAGI. V gave up 4 bases and J gave up 8 bases; unmatched junction bases: 10. The CDR3 has 16 amino acids.

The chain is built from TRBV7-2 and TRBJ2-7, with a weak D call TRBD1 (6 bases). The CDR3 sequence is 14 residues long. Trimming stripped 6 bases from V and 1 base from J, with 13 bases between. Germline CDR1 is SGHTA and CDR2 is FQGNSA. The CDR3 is CASRPGQPSYEQYF. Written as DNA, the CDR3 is TGTGCCAGCAGGCCCGGACAGCCTTCCTACGAGCAGTACTTC.

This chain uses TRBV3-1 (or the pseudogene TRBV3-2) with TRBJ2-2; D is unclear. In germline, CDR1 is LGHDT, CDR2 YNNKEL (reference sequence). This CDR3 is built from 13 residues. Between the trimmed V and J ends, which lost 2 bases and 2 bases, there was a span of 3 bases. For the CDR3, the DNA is TGTGCCAGCAGCCAACAAAACACCGGGGAGCTGTTTTTT. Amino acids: CASSQQNTGELFF.

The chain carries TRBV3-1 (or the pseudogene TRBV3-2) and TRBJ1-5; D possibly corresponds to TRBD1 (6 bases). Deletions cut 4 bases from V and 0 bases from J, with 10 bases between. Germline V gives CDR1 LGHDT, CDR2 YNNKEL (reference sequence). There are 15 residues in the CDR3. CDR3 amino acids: CASSPQTGSNQPQHF. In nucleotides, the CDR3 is TGTGCCAGCAGCCCTCAGACAGGTAGCAATCAGCCCCAGCATTTT.

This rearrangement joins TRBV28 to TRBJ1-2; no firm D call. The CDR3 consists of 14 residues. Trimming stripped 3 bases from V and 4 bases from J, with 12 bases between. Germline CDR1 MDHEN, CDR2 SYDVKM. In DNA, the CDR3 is TGTGCCAGCAGTTTTAGCCAGCCTCCCTATGGCTACACCTTC. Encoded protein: CASSFSQPPYGYTF.

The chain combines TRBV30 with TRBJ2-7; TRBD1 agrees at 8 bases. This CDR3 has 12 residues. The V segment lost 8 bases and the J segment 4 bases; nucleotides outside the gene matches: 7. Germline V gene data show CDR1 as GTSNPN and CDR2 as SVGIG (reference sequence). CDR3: CARSQGGYEQYF. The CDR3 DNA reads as TGTGCCCGATCACAGGGGGGATACGAGCAGTACTTC.

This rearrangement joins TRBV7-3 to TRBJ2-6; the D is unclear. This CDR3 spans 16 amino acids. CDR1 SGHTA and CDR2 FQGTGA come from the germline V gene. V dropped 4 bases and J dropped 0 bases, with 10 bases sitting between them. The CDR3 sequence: CASSSTRSSGANVLTF. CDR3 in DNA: TGTGCCAGCAGCTCAACTCGGAGCTCTGGGGCCAACGTCCTGACTTTC.

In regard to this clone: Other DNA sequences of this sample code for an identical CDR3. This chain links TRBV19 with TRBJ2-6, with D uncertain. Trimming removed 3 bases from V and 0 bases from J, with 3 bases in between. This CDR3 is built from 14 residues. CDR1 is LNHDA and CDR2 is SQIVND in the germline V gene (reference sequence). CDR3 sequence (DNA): TGTGCCAGTAGTATCCGCTCTGGGGCCAACGTCCTGACTTTC. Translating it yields CASSIRSGANVLTF. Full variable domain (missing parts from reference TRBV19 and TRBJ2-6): DGGITQSPKYLFRKEGQNVTLSCEQNLNHDAMYWYRQDPGQGLRLIYYSQIVNDFQKGDIAEGYSVSREKKESFPLTVTSAQKNPTAFYLCASSIRSGANVLTFGAGSRLTVL.

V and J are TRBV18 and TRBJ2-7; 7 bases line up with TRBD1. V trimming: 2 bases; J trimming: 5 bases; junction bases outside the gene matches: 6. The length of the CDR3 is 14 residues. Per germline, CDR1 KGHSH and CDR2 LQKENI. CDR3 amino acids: CASSPTQGQNEQYF. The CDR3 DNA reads TGTGCCAGCTCACCAACCCAGGGACAGAACGAGCAGTACTTC.

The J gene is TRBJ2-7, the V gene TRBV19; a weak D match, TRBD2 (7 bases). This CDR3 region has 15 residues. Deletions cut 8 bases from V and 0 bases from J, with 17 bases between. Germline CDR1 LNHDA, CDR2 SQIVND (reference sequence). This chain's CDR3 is CASSRGGVSSYEQYF. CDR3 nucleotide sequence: TGTGCCAGTTCTCGAGGGGGGGTAAGCTCCTACGAGCAGTACTTC.

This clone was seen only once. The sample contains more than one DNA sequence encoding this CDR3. The CDR3 region is CASSPGRNQPQHF. The CDR3 nucleotides read TGTGCCAGCAGTCCGGGTCGTAATCAGCCCCAGCATTTT. The J gene is TRBJ1-5, the V gene TRBV6-5; D is uncertain. Germline V gene data show CDR1 as MNHEY and CDR2 as SVGAGI. V lost 5 bases and J 4 bases, leaving 9 bases between the germline ends. CDR3 length: 13 amino acids.

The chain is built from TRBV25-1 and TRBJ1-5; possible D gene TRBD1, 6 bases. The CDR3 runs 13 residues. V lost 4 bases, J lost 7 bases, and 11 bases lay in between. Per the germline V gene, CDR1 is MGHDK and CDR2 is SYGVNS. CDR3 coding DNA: TGTGCCAGCAGTGGAGGGGGAAACCAGCCCCAGCATTTT. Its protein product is CASSGGGNQPQHF.